A selection of T cell receptor beta chains follows, all from one sample in a study of shared clonotypes between healthy human individuals. TCRdb's table, derived via immunoSEQ multiplex PCR, lists solely in-frame clones and lacks some. The sample carries about 1 million clones, 60% to 80% recorded once. The sequencing input was memory CD4+ T cells sorted from blood. The receptors derive from a man between 18 and 35 years old in good health. CDR3s include the opening cysteine and the closing phenylalanine or tryptophan. The D gene is left open where the match is weak. Size is stated for part of the rows, as once, few or many counts, or as a class when the clone is expanded.

clone_size j_call d_call v_call cdr3_aa cdr3_nt
. TRBJ2-7 TRBD2 TRBV11-2 CASSWGGRTYEQYF TGTGCCAGCAGCTGGGGCGGGAGGACCTACGAGCAGTACTTC
. TRBJ1-2 TRBD1 TRBV2 CASSEGQTWKGYTF TGTGCCAGCAGCGAGGGACAGACCTGGAAAGGCTACACCTTC
. TRBJ1-4 . TRBV5-1 CASSPGTGTNEKLFF TGCGCCAGCAGCCCAGGCACAGGGACTAATGAAAAACTGTTTTTT
many TRBJ2-3 . TRBV6-4 CASSDQGGTTTDTQYF TGTGCCAGCAGTGACCAGGGTGGAACTACTACAGATACGCAGTATTTT
. TRBJ2-2 . TRBV5-1 CASSLVPATGELFF TGCGCCAGCAGCTTGGTACCAGCCACCGGGGAGCTGTTTTTT
once TRBJ1-1 . TRBV15 CATSRERRGNTEAFF TGTGCCACCAGCAGGGAGAGACGCGGGAACACTGAAGCTTTCTTT
few TRBJ2-5 . TRBV30 CAWSEVEETQYF TGTGCCTGGAGTGAGGTCGAGGAGACCCAGTACTTC
. TRBJ2-3 TRBD2 TRBV5-1 CASSLGPSGGTDTQYF TGCGCCAGCAGCTTGGGTCCTAGCGGGGGCACAGATACGCAGTATTTT
. TRBJ1-2 . TRBV28 CASRKTDNYGYTF TGTGCCAGCAGAAAGACGGACAACTATGGCTACACCTTC
. TRBJ1-2 . TRBV28 CASSGTANYGYTF TGTGCCAGCAGTGGGACGGCCAACTATGGCTACACCTTC
few TRBJ2-3 . TRBV5-1 CASSFLGENTDTQYF TGCGCCAGCAGCTTCTTGGGGGAGAACACAGATACGCAGTATTTT
. TRBJ2-3 . TRBV19 CASSIGGNTDTQYF TGTGCCAGTAGTATCGGTGGCAACACAGATACGCAGTATTTT
. TRBJ2-1 . TRBV5-1 CASRPGETGHTEQFF TGCGCCAGCAGGCCCGGGGAGACAGGACACACTGAGCAGTTCTTC
. TRBJ2-7 . TRBV19 CASSPALVTKTYEQYF TGTGCCAGTAGCCCCGCCCTGGTGACCAAGACCTACGAGCAGTACTTC
. TRBJ1-1 . TRBV7-2 CASSLARHVTEAFF TGTGCCAGCAGCTTAGCGAGACACGTCACTGAAGCTTTCTTT
once TRBJ2-1 . TRBV7-8 CASAQNEQFF TGTGCCAGCGCCCAGAATGAGCAGTTCTTC
once TRBJ1-5 . TRBV7-8 CASSLDMGNQPQHF TGTGCCAGCAGCTTAGATATGGGCAATCAGCCCCAGCATTTT
. TRBJ2-2 . TRBV18 CASQNTGELFF TGTGCCAGCCAAAACACCGGGGAGCTGTTTTTT
. TRBJ1-1 . TRBV5-1 CASSLEGGSMNTEAFF TGCGCCAGCAGCTTGGAGGGGGGCAGCATGAACACTGAAGCTTTCTTT
. TRBJ1-1 . TRBV29-1 CSVEEGPTF TGCAGCGTTGAAGAGGGGCCCACCTTT
. TRBJ2-3 TRBD2 TRBV27 CASSRVAGGPTDTQYF TGTGCCAGCAGTCGAGTAGCGGGAGGGCCCACCGATACGCAGTATTTT
. TRBJ2-5 . TRBV6-1 CASSSLGGRLETQYF TGTGCCAGCAGCTCGTTAGGGGGACGCTTAGAGACCCAGTACTTC
once TRBJ2-2 . TRBV4-3 CASSQAASVKNTGELFF TGCGCCAGCAGCCAGGCCGCTAGCGTAAAGAACACCGGGGAGCTGTTTTTT
. TRBJ1-1 . TRBV7-9 CASSLGSTAREAFF TGTGCCAGCAGCTTGGGGTCTACGGCGAGGGAAGCTTTCTTT
. TRBJ2-1 . TRBV27 CASSLSVGGGTEQFF TGTGCCAGCAGTTTATCAGTGGGGGGCGGGACTGAGCAGTTCTTC
. TRBJ2-7 TRBD2 TRBV28 CASSLGGGYEQYF TGTGCCAGCAGTTTGGGCGGGGGCTACGAGCAGTACTTC
. TRBJ2-5 TRBD1 TRBV7-9 CASSPPGGKETQYF TGTGCCAGCAGCCCCCCAGGGGGCAAAGAGACCCAGTACTTC
few TRBJ1-2 TRBD1 TRBV6-5 CASSYGTGLYGYTF TGTGCCAGCAGTTACGGGACAGGACTCTATGGCTACACCTTC
. TRBJ2-1 TRBD2 TRBV5-4 CASSLSTSGPTSYNEQFF TGTGCCAGCAGCTTGAGTACTAGCGGGCCGACCTCCTACAATGAGCAGTTCTTC
. TRBJ2-2 . TRBV6-1 CASRGDPNTGELFF TGTGCCAGCAGGGGGGATCCGAACACCGGGGAGCTGTTTTTT
few TRBJ2-2 . TRBV4-2 CASSSEGSGELFF TGTGCCAGCAGCTCCGAGGGGTCCGGGGAGCTGTTTTTT
few TRBJ2-2 . TRBV5-1 CASSLEGVAGELFF TGCGCCAGCAGCTTGGAGGGGGTCGCCGGGGAGCTGTTTTTT
. TRBJ1-1 . TRBV7-9 CASSPRTGGNEAFF TGTGCCAGCAGCCCCCGGACGGGGGGAAATGAAGCTTTCTTT
. TRBJ2-1 TRBD2 TRBV11-2 CASSSRLAGGGEQFF TGTGCCAGCAGCTCCCGACTAGCGGGAGGGGGTGAGCAGTTCTTC
few TRBJ1-2 . TRBV4-3 CASSQEAGRQPNYGYTF TGCGCCAGCAGCCAAGAAGCGGGAAGACAGCCTAACTATGGCTACACCTTC
. TRBJ2-5 . TRBV4-2 CASSQVAGALGAQETQYF TGTGCCAGCAGCCAAGTGGCGGGGGCCTTAGGGGCCCAAGAGACCCAGTACTTC
. TRBJ2-1 . TRBV30 CAWIYGGKSSYNEQFF TGTGCCTGGATATACGGGGGAAAAAGCTCCTACAATGAGCAGTTCTTC
few TRBJ2-7 TRBD1 TRBV2 CASSAGTGGYEQYF TGTGCCAGCAGTGCCGGGACAGGAGGCTACGAGCAGTACTTC
few TRBJ2-4 . TRBV19 CASRSPPQNIQYF TGTGCCAGTAGATCCCCTCCCCAAAACATTCAGTACTTC
once TRBJ2-7 . TRBV30 CAFGRSSYEQYF TGTGCCTTCGGACGGAGCTCCTACGAGCAGTACTTC
. TRBJ2-3 TRBD2 TRBV5-5 CASSPGLAGLRDTQYF TGTGCCAGCAGCCCCGGACTAGCGGGGCTTAGGGATACGCAGTATTTT
. TRBJ2-4 TRBD2 TRBV6-5 CASSLAGGGNIQYF TGTGCCAGCAGCCTAGCGGGGGGGGGAAACATTCAGTACTTC
few TRBJ2-1 . TRBV29-1 CSVESNRNEQFF TGCAGCGTTGAGTCGAACCGCAATGAGCAGTTCTTC
. TRBJ1-2 TRBD1 TRBV7-9 CASSEKTGAYGYTF TGTGCCAGCAGCGAGAAGACAGGGGCCTATGGCTACACCTTC
. TRBJ2-3 TRBD1 TRBV30 CAWSVGQGALRDTQYF TGTGCCTGGAGTGTCGGACAGGGGGCCTTGCGTGATACGCAGTATTTT
. TRBJ2-7 . TRBV11-2 CASSLDGYRAGEQYF TGTGCCAGCAGCTTAGATGGCTACAGGGCGGGTGAGCAGTACTTC
. TRBJ1-2 . TRBV18 CASSPALSVGYTF TGTGCCAGCTCACCCGCCCTTTCGGTCGGCTACACCTTC
. TRBJ1-2 TRBD1 TRBV9 CASSPSGQGSGYTF TGTGCCAGCAGCCCGTCCGGACAGGGCTCTGGCTACACCTTC
. TRBJ1-1 TRBD1 TRBV5-6 CASRLGARGPEAFF TGTGCCAGCAGGTTGGGGGCCAGGGGGCCTGAAGCTTTCTTT
. TRBJ1-2 . TRBV7-9 CASSFLEWGGYTF TGTGCCAGCAGCTTCCTGGAGTGGGGTGGCTACACCTTC
. TRBJ2-1 . TRBV6-5 CASSYVGGRSYNEQFF TGTGCCAGCAGTTACGTCGGTGGTCGCTCCTACAATGAGCAGTTCTTC
. TRBJ2-5 . TRBV5-6 CASSLGVAGQQETQYF TGTGCCAGCAGCTTGGGGGTCGCGGGCCAACAAGAGACCCAGTACTTC
once TRBJ2-2 . TRBV5-1 CASSLDGPTGELFF TGCGCCAGCAGCTTGGACGGACCCACCGGGGAGCTGTTTTTT